This is a list of T cell receptor beta chains from one sample in a study of cytomegalovirus exposure and HLA in healthy donors. Here immunoSEQ multiplex PCR was the method, and the copy in TCRdb shows in-frame clones only, minus some. The data show tens of thousands of clones, with roughly two thirds seen just once and approximately 14% held by the top ten. The sample taken for sequencing was PBMCs. These receptors came from a male donor in good health and CMV-seropositive. Each CDR3 is given with its conserved first and last residue. The D gene is left open where the match is weak. Clone size is stated in some rows and not others, as once, few, many or a class when expanded.

cdr3_aa cdr3_nt clone_size j_call d_call v_call
CASSTGVLGNQPQHF TGTGCCAGCAGCACAGGGGTATTGGGCAATCAGCCCCAGCATTTT . TRBJ1-5 TRBD1 TRBV5-6
CASSQGLASDEQYF TGTGCCAGCAGCCAAGGACTAGCGTCAGATGAGCAGTACTTC . TRBJ2-7 TRBD2 TRBV5-4
CASGDWARKLFF TGTGCCAGCGGGGACTGGGCCAGAAAACTGTTTTTT few TRBJ1-4 . TRBV2
CASSYSDGVINEQFF TGTGCCAGCAGTTACTCAGACGGGGTAATCAATGAGCAGTTCTTC . TRBJ2-1 . TRBV6-6
CASSSRGGNTIYF TGTGCCAGCAGTTCGCGGGGTGGAAACACCATATATTTT . TRBJ1-3 . TRBV6-5
CASSFRGNYGYTF TGTGCCAGCAGCTTCAGGGGGAACTATGGCTACACCTTC . TRBJ1-2 TRBD1 TRBV14
CASSPGLAGVTDTGELFF TGTGCCAGCAGTCCCGGACTAGCGGGAGTAACGGACACCGGGGAGCTGTTTTTT few TRBJ2-2 TRBD2 TRBV27
CAWRGARNTEAFF TGTGCCTGGAGAGGGGCGAGGAACACTGAAGCTTTCTTT . TRBJ1-1 . TRBV30
CASSPTEGSSGNTIYF TGTGCCAGCAGCCCGACGGAGGGGAGCTCTGGAAACACCATATATTTT . TRBJ1-3 . TRBV27
CASSLGPFFEGELFF TGTGCCAGCAGCTTGGGGCCTTTCTTCGAAGGGGAGCTGTTTTTT . TRBJ2-2 . TRBV5-5
CASSSPAGENYGYTF TGTGCCAGCAGTTCCCCGGCAGGGGAAAACTATGGCTACACCTTC . TRBJ1-2 . TRBV6-6
CSSSSELGYTF TGTTCCAGCAGCTCCGAACTGGGCTACACCTTC once TRBJ1-2 . TRBV7-9
CASGLAGGTDTQYF TGTGCCAGTGGACTAGCGGGGGGGACAGATACGCAGTATTTT . TRBJ2-3 TRBD2 TRBV11-1
CSALGGIRETQYF TGCAGCGCCTTAGGGGGAATTCGGGAGACCCAGTACTTC . TRBJ2-5 . TRBV29-1
CASSLDVSAFF TGTGCCAGCAGCTTGGACGTGAGTGCTTTCTTT . TRBJ1-1 . TRBV5-5
CASSSLRGTVTGELFF TGTGCCAGCAGCTCACTCAGGGGGACAGTCACCGGGGAGCTGTTTTTT . TRBJ2-2 TRBD1 TRBV9
CASSPGQGAYNEQFF TGTGCCAGCAGCCCTGGACAGGGGGCTTACAATGAGCAGTTCTTC . TRBJ2-1 . TRBV21-1
CASSTVPTVTFEAFF TGTGCCAGCAGCACCGTCCCGACAGTGACCTTTGAAGCTTTCTTT . TRBJ1-1 . TRBV9
CASSVQGNTEAFF TGTGCCAGCAGTGTGCAGGGAAATACTGAAGCTTTCTTT . TRBJ1-1 . TRBV2
CASSEGHSYNSPLHF TGTGCCAGCAGTGAAGGGCACAGCTATAATTCACCCCTCCACTTT once TRBJ1-6 . TRBV2
CASSVGVGGRNDGYTF TGTGCCAGCAGCGTAGGAGTTGGGGGGAGGAACGATGGCTACACCTTC . TRBJ1-2 . TRBV9
CASSFPANTGELFF TGCGCCAGCAGCTTCCCAGCGAACACCGGGGAGCTGTTTTTT . TRBJ2-2 . TRBV5-1
CASSVVSGPNYGYTF TGTGCCAGCAGCGTAGTGTCGGGTCCTAACTATGGCTACACCTTC few TRBJ1-2 . TRBV9
CASSLGRGGTGSYEQYF TGTGCCAGCAGCTTAGGTCGTGGCGGGACGGGTTCCTACGAGCAGTACTTC . TRBJ2-7 . TRBV11-2
CASSGTSNEQFF TGTGCCAGCAGCGGGACTAGCAATGAGCAGTTCTTC . TRBJ2-1 TRBD2 TRBV5-4
CASSEYWTGRAEAFF TGTGCCAGCAGTGAATATTGGACAGGGCGCGCTGAAGCTTTCTTT . TRBJ1-1 TRBD1 TRBV25-1
CSVERQSQETQYF TGCAGCGTTGAGCGGCAGAGCCAAGAGACCCAGTACTTC few TRBJ2-5 . TRBV29-1
CASSYSYTDEKLFF TGTGCCAGCAGTTACTCGTACACAGATGAAAAACTGTTTTTT few TRBJ1-4 . TRBV6-5
CASRDGGGNTEAFF TGTGCCAGCAGGGACGGGGGAGGGAACACTGAAGCTTTCTTT . TRBJ1-1 . TRBV2
CASSQVTSSSYNEQFF TGCGCCAGCAGCCAAGTCACTAGCAGTTCCTACAATGAGCAGTTCTTC . TRBJ2-1 . TRBV4-1
CASKQDTAYEQYF TGTGCCAGCAAGCAGGACACGGCCTACGAGCAGTACTTC few TRBJ2-7 . TRBV5-5
CASSLAQGAPEKLFF TGTGCCAGCAGCTTGGCCCAGGGGGCCCCTGAAAAACTGTTTTTT few TRBJ1-4 TRBD1 TRBV5-6
CATSRATGLDEKLFF TGTGCCACCAGCAGAGCAACAGGGCTTGATGAAAAACTGTTTTTT . TRBJ1-4 . TRBV15
CASSQDSQGAGEKLFF TGCGCCAGCAGCCAAGATTCCCAGGGGGCAGGAGAAAAACTGTTTTTT . TRBJ1-4 TRBD1 TRBV4-3
CASTRGSGSYEQYF TGTGCCAGCACCAGGGGTAGCGGGAGCTACGAGCAGTACTTC . TRBJ2-7 TRBD2 TRBV6-5
CASSIGMGQGFPYEQYF TGTGCCAGTAGTATAGGAATGGGACAGGGGTTCCCCTACGAGCAGTACTTC . TRBJ2-7 TRBD1 TRBV19
CAWSVGGSASGNTIYF TGTGCCTGGAGTGTTGGGGGCAGCGCCTCTGGAAACACCATATATTTT once TRBJ1-3 . TRBV30
CASVAIFGSPLHF TGCGCCAGCGTTGCCATTTTCGGTTCACCCCTCCACTTT many TRBJ1-6 . TRBV10-2
CASSLGGVGGKLFF TGTGCCAGCAGTTTAGGGGGTGTCGGGGGGAAACTGTTTTTT . TRBJ1-4 . TRBV27
CSASREERGGYTF TGCAGCGCCTCAAGGGAGGAGAGAGGTGGCTACACCTTC . TRBJ1-2 . TRBV29-1
CASRASQGVGAQPQHF TGTGCCAGCAGAGCATCTCAGGGGGTCGGGGCTCAGCCCCAGCATTTT . TRBJ1-5 TRBD1 TRBV6-4
CASSVGGPFTSGSGDEQFF TGTGCCAGCAGCGTAGGAGGCCCCTTTACTAGCGGGAGTGGTGATGAGCAGTTCTTC once TRBJ2-1 TRBD2 TRBV9
CASSPTRTSVVEQYF TGTGCCAGCTCACCTACCAGGACTAGCGTCGTTGAGCAGTACTTC . TRBJ2-7 TRBD2 TRBV18
CASSSTLFF TGTGCCAGCAGCTCTACGCTGTTTTTT . TRBJ2-2 . TRBV11-2
CAISDRTSAYEQYF TGTGCCATCAGTGACCGGACTAGCGCCTACGAGCAGTACTTC once TRBJ2-7 TRBD2 TRBV10-3
CSVTDRGGAEAFF TGCAGCGTTACAGACAGGGGAGGTGCTGAAGCTTTCTTT . TRBJ1-1 TRBD1 TRBV29-1
CASSLTGPNEQFF TGTGCCAGCAGCTTAACGGGGCCCAATGAGCAGTTCTTC few TRBJ2-1 . TRBV7-3
CASSYPTSGGTDTQYF TGTGCCAGCAGTTATCCGACTAGCGGGGGTACAGATACGCAGTATTTT . TRBJ2-3 TRBD2 TRBV6-6
CASSQEVLGRGYEQYF TGCGCCAGCAGCCAAGAGGTCCTCGGGAGGGGGTACGAGCAGTACTTC . TRBJ2-7 TRBD2 TRBV4-1
CASSYSDRGMNEQFF TGTGCCAGCAGTTACTCGGACAGGGGTATGAATGAGCAGTTCTTC . TRBJ2-1 TRBD1 TRBV6-5
CASSPAGRAAGELFF TGTGCCAGCAGTCCCGCAGGCAGGGCTGCCGGGGAGCTGTTTTTT . TRBJ2-2 . TRBV6-5
CASREGTGKQGEQFF TGTGCCAGCAGAGAAGGGACAGGGAAACAGGGTGAGCAGTTCTTC few TRBJ2-1 TRBD1 TRBV2
CASSGTGEAGYTF TGTGCCAGCAGCGGCACAGGGGAGGCTGGCTACACCTTC few TRBJ1-2 TRBD1 TRBV7-2
CAISYEWGYTF TGTGCCATCTCTTATGAGTGGGGCTACACCTTC . TRBJ1-2 . TRBV10-3
CASSQGQGGEKLFF TGTGCCAGCAGCCAAGGACAGGGGGGTGAAAAACTGTTTTTT . TRBJ1-4 TRBD1 TRBV5-4
CASSSQMDRAAFF TGTGCCAGCAGTTCCCAGATGGACAGGGCAGCTTTCTTT . TRBJ1-1 TRBD1 TRBV6-5
CASSPPKERGETQYF TGTGCCAGCAGCCCGCCTAAAGAGCGCGGAGAGACCCAGTACTTC . TRBJ2-5 . TRBV14
CASSVAGMSYNEQFF TGTGCCAGCAGCGTGGCAGGGATGAGCTACAATGAGCAGTTCTTC . TRBJ2-1 . TRBV9
CASSLAAGGANSPLHF TGCGCCAGCAGCTTGGCCGCGGGGGGCGCAAATTCACCCCTCCACTTT . TRBJ1-6 . TRBV5-1
CASSTLGVTEAFF TGTGCCAGTAGTACTCTAGGAGTCACTGAAGCTTTCTTT . TRBJ1-1 . TRBV27